This is a list of T cell receptor beta chains from one sample in a study of identical twins. TCRdb called the 5' RACE reads again in MiXCR, with one record for every CDR3 protein. The top ten hold less than 15% of the sample, which has over 200,000 distinct CDR3 sequences, 5.5% to 7.5% seen once. The sample also formed part of further work on T cells expressing NK-cell markers.

The sequencing input was CD8+ T cells sorted from blood. The receptors originated from a woman younger than 35 in good health. The CDR3 runs from the conserved cysteine through the conserved F or W. The order of the fields is J gene, V gene, clone size, D gene, CDR3 length, CDR3 protein, CDR3 DNA. A D gene is named only where the DNA matches it firmly. Clone size is not always given. Where it is, it says once, few, many or a class for expanded clones.

j_call: TRBJ2-1; v_call: TRBV11-3; clone_size: NA; d_call: TRBD1; cdr3_length: 15; cdr3_aa: CASSPGQGADNEQFF; cdr3_nt: TGTGCCAGCAGCCCCGGACAGGGGGCGGACAATGAGCAGTTCTTC
j_call: TRBJ2-1; v_call: TRBV30; clone_size: few; d_call: TRBD1; cdr3_length: 12; cdr3_aa: CAWGTGSNEQFF; cdr3_nt: TGTGCCTGGGGGACAGGGAGCAATGAGCAGTTCTTC
j_call: TRBJ2-7; v_call: TRBV2; clone_size: many; d_call: NA; cdr3_length: 12; cdr3_aa: CASRGIGFEQYF; cdr3_nt: TGTGCCAGCAGGGGGATTGGCTTCGAGCAGTACTTC
j_call: TRBJ1-4; v_call: TRBV9; clone_size: few; d_call: NA; cdr3_length: 14; cdr3_aa: CASSVVGTSEKLFF; cdr3_nt: TGTGCCAGCAGCGTAGTGGGGACATCTGAAAAACTGTTTTTT
j_call: TRBJ2-1; v_call: TRBV7-9; clone_size: NA; d_call: TRBD2; cdr3_length: 16; cdr3_aa: CASSHLLAGAYNEQFF; cdr3_nt: TGTGCCAGCAGCCATCTACTAGCGGGGGCCTATAATGAGCAGTTCTTC
j_call: TRBJ2-1; v_call: TRBV7-9; clone_size: few; d_call: NA; cdr3_length: 15; cdr3_aa: CASSSTWTYYNEQFF; cdr3_nt: TGTGCCAGCAGCTCGACGTGGACCTATTACAATGAGCAGTTCTTC
j_call: TRBJ2-7; v_call: TRBV5-6; clone_size: few; d_call: TRBD2; cdr3_length: 15; cdr3_aa: CASSLAGGPSHEQYF; cdr3_nt: TGTGCCAGCAGCCTCGCGGGGGGCCCTTCACACGAGCAGTACTTC
j_call: TRBJ2-7; v_call: TRBV5-1; clone_size: NA; d_call: NA; cdr3_length: 15; cdr3_aa: CASSLEGGPFDEQYF; cdr3_nt: TGCGCCAGCAGCTTGGAGGGGGGGCCGTTCGACGAGCAGTACTTC
j_call: TRBJ2-1; v_call: TRBV7-9; clone_size: NA; d_call: TRBD1; cdr3_length: 16; cdr3_aa: CASSSSGQAPPNEQVF; cdr3_nt: TGTGCCAGCAGCTCCTCGGGACAGGCACCACCCAATGAGCAGGTCTTC
j_call: TRBJ2-3; v_call: TRBV7-6; clone_size: once; d_call: NA; cdr3_length: 14; cdr3_aa: CANRRGPSTDTQYF; cdr3_nt: TGTGCCAACAGGCGGGGGCCTAGCACAGATACGCAGTATTTT